Following are 25 T cell receptor beta chains from one sample sequenced in a study of Ad26.COV2.S vaccination and SARS-CoV-2 variants. Documented treatment: 15 to 20 received Ad26.COV2.S at low or high dose, single or two shots; 5 received placebo; per-sample allocation not given. Sampling happened 63 days after the first vaccine or placebo injection. Data came from immunoSEQ multiplex PCR; TCRdb stores just in-frame clones and leaves some out. The data hold a few hundred thousand clones, with around 87% observed a single time. The sequences come from peripheral blood, collected in a trial of Ad26.COV2.S vaccine versus placebo. The origin of the receptors is a person between 18 and 60 years old who received the Ad26.COV2.S COVID-19 vaccine or a placebo.

The genes are TRBV4-1 and TRBJ1-1; D gene ambiguous. The V gene's germline CDR1 is MGHRA and CDR2 YSYEKL. The length of the CDR3 is 14 residues. Between the trimmed V and J ends, which lost 0 bases and 1 base, there was a span of 6 bases. CDR3 sequence: CASSQDPANTEAFF. CDR3 nucleotides: TGCGCCAGCAGCCAAGATCCCGCGAACACTGAAGCTTTCTTT.

The genes are TRBV7-3 and TRBJ2-6; D possibly matches TRBD1 or TRBD2 (5 bases each). Germline values: CDR1 SGHTA, CDR2 FQGTGA. Trimming cost V 4 bases and J 0 bases, with 16 bases left between them. This CDR3 contains 18 residues. The CDR3 protein is CASSSSGPTTSGANVLTF. The CDR3 bases are TGTGCCAGCAGCTCCTCGGGGCCGACTACCTCTGGGGCCAACGTCCTGACTTTC.

This rearrangement joins TRBV5-1 to TRBJ1-4, with D possibly TRBD1 on 5 matching bases. With 3 bases removed from V and 6 bases from J, the gap between germline ends came to 18 bases. Germline V gene lookup returns CDR1 SGHRS and CDR2 YFSETQ. The CDR3 runs to 16 residues. CDR3 nucleotides: TGCGCCAGCAGCTCGGGCCAGGGTTTGAATTATGAAAAACTGTTTTTT. This encodes CASSSGQGLNYEKLFF.

This rearrangement joins TRBV6-1 to TRBJ1-2; possible D gene TRBD1, 5 bases. The V and J ends lost 3 bases and 3 bases respectively, with 11 bases between them. Germline CDR1 and CDR2: MNHNS and SASEGT. The CDR3 loop spans 14 amino acids. The CDR3 DNA sequence: TGTGCCAGCAGTGATCTCGGGGCGTACTATGGCTACACCTTC. It yields the protein CASSDLGAYYGYTF.

The chain joins TRBV9 to TRBJ1-2; weak D call: TRBD1 (6 bases). Germline V gives CDR1 SGDLS, CDR2 YYNGEE. The CDR3 is 13 amino acids. With 3 bases removed from V and 6 bases from J, the gap between germline ends came to 12 bases. The CDR3 DNA follows: TGTGCCAGCAGCGGGGCAGGGGCAAATGGCTACACCTTC. Translation: CASSGAGANGYTF.

The CDR3 nucleotides read TGTGCCAGCAGCCAAGACCGACCCGGTTTTGGCACAGATACGCAGTATTTT. Its protein is CASSQDRPGFGTDTQYF. The rearrangement uses TRBV3-1 (or the pseudogene TRBV3-2) and TRBJ2-3; D gene unclear. Germline assignment: CDR1 LGHDT and CDR2 YNNKEL (reference sequence). V shed 0 bases and J shed 1 base, with 14 bases lying between them. This CDR3 has 17 amino acids.

The chain is built from TRBV19 and TRBJ2-7; possible D gene TRBD1, 6 bases. The CDR3 totals 14 residues. Germline V CDR1 and CDR2: LNHDA, SQIVND (reference sequence). Deletions cut 8 bases from V and 1 base from J, with 15 bases between. CDR3 sequence: CASASQGSSYEQYF. The CDR3 nucleotides read TGTGCCAGTGCATCTCAGGGGTCATCCTACGAGCAGTACTTC. The variable domain in full, completed from reference TRBV19 and TRBJ2-7, reads DGGITQSPKYLFRKEGQNVTLSCEQNLNHDAMYWYRQDPGQGLRLIYYSQIVNDFQKGDIAEGYSVSREKKESFPLTVTSAQKNPTAFYLCASASQGSSYEQYFGPGTRLTVT.

V is TRBV19 and J is TRBJ1-5, with D maybe TRBD1 (6 bases). From germline, CDR1 is LNHDA and CDR2 SQIVND (reference sequence). V was trimmed by 5 bases and J by 6 bases, leaving 20 bases between them. The CDR3 runs to 16 residues. In DNA, the CDR3 is TGTGCCAGTAGTTGGGGGCCCAGGGGCGCTGGTCAGCCCCAGCATTTT. Translated: CASSWGPRGAGQPQHF.

The chain joins TRBV5-1 to TRBJ1-1; weak D call: TRBD1 (6 bases). The CDR3 totals 15 residues. Germline CDR1 and CDR2: SGHRS and YFSETQ. The V gene lost 4 bases and the J gene lost 1 base, with 14 bases spanning the gap. CDR3 sequence reads: CASSPLQGANTEAFF. CDR3 nucleotides: TGCGCCAGCAGCCCACTACAGGGTGCGAACACTGAAGCTTTCTTT.

V is TRBV12-5 and J is TRBJ2-3; D uncertain. V lost 1 base, J lost 6 bases, and 5 bases lay in between. The germline gives CDR1 LGHNT, CDR2 FRNRAP. This CDR3 has 12 amino acids. The chain's CDR3 is CASGLGPDTQYF. CDR3 sequence (DNA): TGTGCTAGTGGTTTGGGCCCGGATACGCAGTATTTT.

The V gene is TRBV24-1, the J gene TRBJ1-2; tentative D call: TRBD1 (5 bases). From germline, CDR1 is KGHDR and CDR2 SFDVKD. This CDR3 contains 14 residues. V was pared by 1 base and J by 5 bases, with 10 bases between. The CDR3 DNA is TGTGCCACCAGTGATTTCGGGGGAGATTATGGCTACACCTTC. Translation gives CATSDFGGDYGYTF.

The chain couples TRBV7-8 to TRBJ2-5; 8 bases are shared with TRBD2. The V gene's germline CDR1 is SGHVS and CDR2 FQNEAQ. Trimming cost V 2 bases and J 2 bases; bases outside gene matches: 1. CDR3 size: 14 residues. The DNA of the CDR3 is TGTGCCAGCAGCTTACCTAGCGGGCAAGAGACCCAGTACTTC. Translating it yields CASSLPSGQETQYF.

The genes are TRBV19 and TRBJ2-1; 9 bases agree with TRBD2. Germline CDR1 reads LNHDA; CDR2 reads SQIVND (reference sequence). V was pared by 3 bases and J by 1 base, with 7 bases of the junction left unmatched. This CDR3 has 17 amino acids. The CDR3 DNA reads as TGTGCCAGTAGTATGGGCGGGGGGGCATTTTCCTACAATGAGCAGTTCTTC. It encodes CASSMGGGAFSYNEQFF.

V is TRBV7-3 and J is TRBJ2-3, with unresolved D. Germline CDR1 SGHTA, CDR2 FQGTGA. The ends were cut back, 2 bases at V and 4 bases at J, with 13 bases in the middle. The CDR3 contains 15 residues. CDR3 protein: CASSLGFFVSDTQYF. The DNA of the CDR3 is TGTGCCAGCAGCTTAGGGTTCTTCGTTTCAGATACGCAGTATTTT.

This chain uses TRBV9 with TRBJ2-7; D perhaps matches TRBD2 (6 bases). V dropped 2 bases and J dropped 5 bases, with 14 bases sitting between them. CDR3 length: 14 residues. CDR1 is SGDLS and CDR2 is YYNGEE in the germline V gene. The CDR3 loop reads CASSVRVGGDEQYF. The CDR3 nucleotides read TGTGCCAGCAGCGTGCGGGTGGGCGGGGACGAGCAGTACTTC. The whole variable domain, remainder taken from reference TRBV9 and TRBJ2-7, is DSGVTQTPKHLITATGQRVTLRCSPRSGDLSVYWYQQSLDQGLQFLIQYYNGEERAKGNILERFSAQQFPDLHSELNLSSLELGDSALYFCASSVRVGGDEQYFGPGTRLTVT.

This sequence joins TRBV6-2 or TRBV6-3 and TRBJ1-1; the D is unclear. CDR3 size: 14 residues. CDR1 and CDR2 (germline): MNHEY, SVGEGT. The V and J ends lost 2 bases and 1 base respectively, with 8 bases between them. The CDR3 nucleotides read TGTGCCAGCAGTTACGGACTGAGGAACACTGAAGCTTTCTTT. As protein: CASSYGLRNTEAFF.

This chain connects TRBV28 to TRBJ2-7, with a weak D call TRBD1 (6 bases). V was cut by 6 bases and J by 0 bases, with 12 bases left in between. CDR1 is MDHEN and CDR2 is SYDVKM in the germline V gene. This CDR3 has 14 amino acids. For the CDR3, the DNA is TGTGCCAGCAGCATCGGACAGAGCTCCTACGAGCAGTACTTC. Protein product: CASSIGQSSYEQYF.

The chain recombines TRBV4-3 with TRBJ1-4, with unresolved D. CDR1 and CDR2 from the germline V gene are LGHNA and YSLEER. This CDR3 region has 14 residues. The V end lost 4 bases, the J end lost 2 bases, and 8 bases lay between the germline ends. In nucleotides, the CDR3 is TGCGCCAGCAGCCGTCAGTCTACTAATGAAAAACTGTTTTTT. Residues: CASSRQSTNEKLFF.

The chain employs TRBV10-3 and TRBJ1-5, with D uncertain. Germline values: CDR1 ENHRY, CDR2 SYGVKD. The CDR3 has 15 residues. The germline V and J ends were trimmed by 10 bases and 0 bases, with 16 bases remaining between them. This CDR3 reads CATKAAENSNQPQHF. As DNA, the CDR3 is TGTGCCACCAAGGCGGCGGAGAATAGCAATCAGCCCCAGCATTTT.

This rearrangement joins TRBV18 to TRBJ1-4; TRBD1 is a possible D gene (6 bases). Germline CDR1 is KGHSH and CDR2 is LQKENI. Trimming removed 5 bases from V and 8 bases from J, with 21 bases in between. There are 16 residues in the CDR3. Here the CDR3 reads CASSSQVGAVPEKLFF. CDR3 coding DNA: TGTGCCAGCTCATCACAAGTGGGGGCTGTCCCCGAAAAACTGTTTTTT.

The table lists this clone with a count of one. The rearrangement joins TRBV30 to TRBJ1-3; D possibly corresponds to TRBD1 (5 bases). Looked up from germline, CDR1 is GTSNPN and CDR2 is SVGIG (reference sequence). V lost 8 bases and J 4 bases, leaving 18 bases between the germline ends. This CDR3 has 14 amino acids. The CDR3 nucleotides are TGTGCCCGGGGGGGAGACCCCCGCGGAAACACCATATATTTT. It translates to CARGGDPRGNTIYF.

V and J are TRBV4-3 and TRBJ2-6; a possible D gene is TRBD1 (5 bases). This CDR3 contains 17 residues. CDR1 and CDR2 (germline): LGHNA, YSLEER. The V and J ends lost 0 bases and 0 bases respectively, with 9 bases between them. CDR3 nucleotide sequence: TGCGCCAGCAGCCAAGATGTGGGGCCCTCTGGGGCCAACGTCCTGACTTTC. Its protein product is CASSQDVGPSGANVLTF.

The J gene is TRBJ2-7, the V gene TRBV7-8; D is unclear. Germline V gene data show CDR1 as SGHVS and CDR2 as FQNEAQ. The CDR3 consists of 16 residues. The V and J ends lost 2 bases and 0 bases respectively, with 14 bases between them. This CDR3 reads CASSLPSQSPSYEQYF. DNA of the CDR3: TGTGCCAGCAGCTTACCGAGTCAGTCTCCCTCCTACGAGCAGTACTTC.

J is TRBJ2-3 and V is TRBV5-5; no reliable D call. Germline V gene data show CDR1 as SGHKS and CDR2 as YYEKEE (reference sequence). Between the trimmed V and J ends, which lost 0 bases and 6 bases, there was a span of 5 bases. The CDR3 is made up of 12 amino acids. The CDR3 loop is CASSLAKDTQYF. CDR3 coding DNA: TGTGCCAGCAGCTTGGCGAAGGATACGCAGTATTTT. The full variable domain, completed using reference TRBV5-5 and TRBJ2-3, is DAGVTQSPTHLIKTRGQQVTLRCSPISGHKSVSWYQQVLGQGPQFIFQYYEKEERGRGNFPDRFSARQFPNYSSELNVNALLLGDSALYLCASSLAKDTQYFGPGTRLTVL.

J is TRBJ2-5 and V is TRBV7-3; D might be TRBD2 (6 bases). The CDR3 has 16 residues. The V end lost 2 bases, the J end lost 2 bases, and 15 bases lay between the germline ends. Per the germline V gene, CDR1 is SGHTA and CDR2 is FQGTGA. The CDR3 sequence is CASSLGRQGLQETQYF. CDR3 DNA: TGTGCCAGCAGCTTAGGGCGGCAGGGACTTCAAGAGACCCAGTACTTC.